The present TCR beta chain was sequenced within a study of shared clonotypes between healthy human individuals. Study observations and caveats: Shared clonotypes: about 5.3% naive CD4, approximately 3.4% naive CD8, 2.3% memory CD4, 0.4% to 0.5% memory CD8.

Only in-frame clones appear in the TCRdb table, and some are missing; sequencing was by immunoSEQ multiplex PCR. Of hundreds of thousands of clones in the sample, roughly 70% were seen once. This clone was found a few times. The antigen remains unidentified. Researchers partitioned CD4+ cells into CD45RA+ naive and CD45RA-negative memory subsets. Material: memory CD4+ T cells sorted from blood. Stated subset: CD45RA-negative fraction. The receptor's source is a woman in her twenties or thirties in good health.

The CDR3 sequence is CASSEQMFGAGDEKLFF. CDR3 sequence (DNA): TGTGCCAGCAGTGAACAGATGTTTGGAGCGGGGGATGAAAAACTGTTTTTT. This rearrangement joins TRBV6-1 to TRBJ1-4; tentatively, D is TRBD1 (5 bases). V lost 2 bases and J lost 6, with 19 bases in between. Germline CDR1 is MNHNS and CDR2 is SASEGT. The CDR3 consists of 17 residues.